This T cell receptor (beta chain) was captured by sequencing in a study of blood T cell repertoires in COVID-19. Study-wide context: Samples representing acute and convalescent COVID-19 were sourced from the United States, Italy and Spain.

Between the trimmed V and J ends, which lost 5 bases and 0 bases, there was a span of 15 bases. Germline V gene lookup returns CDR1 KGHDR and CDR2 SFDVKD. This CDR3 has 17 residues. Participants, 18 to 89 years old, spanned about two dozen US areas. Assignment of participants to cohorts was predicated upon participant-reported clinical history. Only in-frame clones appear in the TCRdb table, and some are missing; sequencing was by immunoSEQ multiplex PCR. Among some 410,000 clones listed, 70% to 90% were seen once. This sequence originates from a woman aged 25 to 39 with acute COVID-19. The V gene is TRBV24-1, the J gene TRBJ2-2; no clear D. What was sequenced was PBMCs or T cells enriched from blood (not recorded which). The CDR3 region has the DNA TGTGCCACCAGTGCGGCAGGTTGGTCAGCGAACACCGGGGAGCTGTTTTTT. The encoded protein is CATSAAGWSANTGELFF.